This entry lists 23 T cell receptor beta chains sequenced from one sample in a study of shared clonotypes between healthy human individuals. Profiling relied on immunoSEQ multiplex PCR, and the TCRdb table lists in-frame clones only, not all of them. The table records 2 million to 2.5 million clones, 92% of them present only once. Sequenced: naive CD4+ T cells from PBMCs. Subset noted: CD45RA+ positively selected. The receptors shown here come from a man aged 18 to 29 in good health. Some clones in this sample may be carry-over from other donors' samples.

This clone was picked up one time. The V gene is TRBV28, the J gene TRBJ1-3, with 8 bases that match TRBD1. This CDR3 spans 14 amino acids. Losses at the gene ends were 5 bases for V and 4 bases for J; bases not matched to a gene: 4. Germline V gene data show CDR1 as MDHEN and CDR2 as SYDVKM. This CDR3 is CASSKTGDGNTIYF. In DNA form, the CDR3 reads TGTGCCAGCAGTAAGACAGGGGACGGAAACACCATATATTTT.

This clone came up once. CDR3 bases: TGTGCCACGGATGGACCGGGACTAGGGAAGTATGAGCAGTTCTTC. This codes for CATDGPGLGKYEQFF. The chain links TRBV28 to TRBJ2-1; TRBD2 matches at 8 bases. The CDR3 length is 15 residues. With V trimmed by 10 bases and J by 8 bases, 16 bases remained unmatched. The germline V gene has CDR1 MDHEN and CDR2 SYDVKM.

CDR3 coding DNA: TGTGCCAGCAGCGATCCGGGACAGGGTGGAAACACCATATATTTT. Translating it yields CASSDPGQGGNTIYF. V gene TRBV5-4 combines with J gene TRBJ1-3; 9 bases align to TRBD1. Trimming took 4 bases from V and 3 from J; bases not matched to a gene: 5. CDR3 length equals 15 residues. Germline CDR1 is SGHNT and CDR2 is YYREEE (reference sequence).

V is TRBV25-1 and J is TRBJ1-1; no reliable D call. Per germline, CDR1 MGHDK and CDR2 SYGVNS. The V end was cut by 5 bases, the J end by 6 bases, with 16 bases between. CDR3 length: 14 amino acids. CDR3 DNA sequence: TGTGCCAGCAGTCCCCTGCAGCACTCTCCTGAAGCTTTCTTT. Translation: CASSPLQHSPEAFF.

This clone has a single count. This chain uses TRBV28 with TRBJ2-2; 10 bases agree with TRBD2. V trimming: 8 bases; J trimming: 4 bases; junction bases outside the gene matches: 7. CDR1 MDHEN and CDR2 SYDVKM come from the germline V gene. CDR3 size: 15 residues. The CDR3 loop reads CASFRAGGGTGELFF. The DNA for the CDR3 is TGTGCCAGCTTCCGAGCGGGAGGGGGCACCGGGGAGCTGTTTTTT.

The rearrangement links TRBV4-1 to TRBJ1-2; possible D gene TRBD1, 6 bases. The V gene's germline CDR1 is MGHRA and CDR2 YSYEKL. CDR3 length equals 16 residues. The V end was cut by 0 bases, the J end by 4 bases, with 15 bases between. The CDR3 spells CASSQDLVTGTYGYTF. For the CDR3, the DNA is TGCGCCAGCAGCCAAGATCTGGTAACAGGGACCTATGGCTACACCTTC.

The chain is built from TRBV11-3 and TRBJ1-1; a weak D match, TRBD1 (5 bases). Trimming shortened V by 5 bases and J by 8 bases, and 12 bases separated the two germline ends. Germline CDR1 SGHNT, CDR2 YENEEA. The CDR3 covers 12 residues. CDR3: CASSGTRTEAFF. The CDR3 region has the DNA TGTGCCAGCAGCGGGACCCGGACAGAAGCTTTCTTT.

The CDR3 region is CASSLLREGRFF. CDR3 in DNA: TGTGCCAGCAGCTTGTTACGGGAGGGCCGATTCTTC. This chain links TRBV5-8 with TRBJ2-1; 8 nucleotides line up with TRBD2. The CDR3 contains 12 residues. Trimming took 1 base from V and 16 from J; bases not matched to a gene: 7. Per germline, CDR1 SGHTS and CDR2 YDEGEE.

The gene calls are TRBV11-2 and TRBJ1-2; the D is unclear. Germline loops: CDR1 SGHAT, CDR2 FQNNGV. The CDR3 runs to 14 residues. Trimming pared 5 bases from V and 2 bases from J, leaving 12 bases between. The CDR3 loop is CASSLILENYGYTF. CDR3 DNA: TGTGCCAGCAGCCTTATTCTGGAGAACTATGGCTACACCTTC.

The chain combines TRBV11-2 with TRBJ2-1, with 10 bases aligning to TRBD2. The germline CDR1 and CDR2 sequences are SGHAT and FQNNGV. Trimming removed 6 bases from V and 7 bases from J; junction bases left unmatched: 6. The CDR3 is 14 amino acids. Here the CDR3 reads CASSRGSGRNEQFF. As DNA, the CDR3 is TGTGCCAGCAGTCGAGGTAGCGGGAGGAATGAGCAGTTCTTC.

The chain recombines TRBV6-1 with TRBJ2-2; D is undetermined. This CDR3 contains 12 residues. The V and J ends lost 0 bases and 7 bases respectively, with 3 bases between them. The germline V gene encodes CDR1 MNHNS and CDR2 SASEGT. CDR3 residues: CASSEAFGELFF. Written as DNA, the CDR3 is TGTGCCAGCAGTGAAGCGTTCGGGGAGCTGTTTTTT.

This chain uses TRBV6-5 with TRBJ2-1; 7 bases agree with TRBD2. CDR1 MNHEY and CDR2 SVGAGI come from the germline V gene. This CDR3 comprises 16 residues. The junction had 5 bases not matched to a gene; V was cut back by 3 bases and J by 0 bases. As DNA, the CDR3 is TGTGCCAGCAGTTATTTAGCGGGTAGCTCCTACAATGAGCAGTTCTTC. Protein: CASSYLAGSSYNEQFF.

J is TRBJ1-2 and V is TRBV28; TRBD1 might be the D (5 bases). CDR1 is MDHEN, CDR2 SYDVKM, per germline. This CDR3 is built from 13 residues. Trimming shortened V by 3 bases and J by 4 bases, and 9 bases separated the two germline ends. CDR3: CASSFQDIYGYTF. The DNA for the CDR3 is TGTGCCAGCAGTTTTCAGGACATCTATGGCTACACCTTC.

V and J are TRBV28 and TRBJ1-2; 11 nucleotides line up with TRBD1. This CDR3 is 15 amino acids long. Germline CDR1 is MDHEN and CDR2 is SYDVKM. V was pared by 3 bases and J by 6 bases, with 6 bases of the junction left unmatched. The CDR3 spells CASSFLRTGGDGYTF. In DNA form, the CDR3 reads TGTGCCAGCAGTTTCTTAAGGACAGGGGGCGATGGCTACACCTTC.

The chain is built from TRBV18 and TRBJ1-3; no definite D call. V lost 3 bases to trimming and J lost 0 bases, with 9 bases between them. CDR3 length: 15 residues. Germline values: CDR1 KGHSH, CDR2 LQKENI. Here the CDR3 DNA reads TGTGCCAGCTCACCTTATCAATCCTCTGGAAACACCATATATTTT. Protein sequence: CASSPYQSSGNTIYF.

This chain connects TRBV11-2 to TRBJ2-7, with a possible D match to TRBD2 (6 bases). Trimming took 1 base from V and 9 from J, leaving 16 bases between them. CDR3 length: 14 amino acids. From germline, CDR1 is SGHAT and CDR2 FQNNGV. CDR3 sequence reads: CASSLGAEGRAQYF. The CDR3 DNA follows: TGTGCCAGCAGCTTAGGTGCGGAGGGAAGGGCGCAGTACTTC. Complete variable domain (other parts from reference TRBV11-2 and TRBJ2-7): EAGVAQSPRYKIIEKRQSVAFWCNPISGHATLYWYQQILGQGPKLLIQFQNNGVVDDSQLPKDRFSAERLKGVDSTLKIQPAKLEDSAVYLCASSLGAEGRAQYFGPGTRLTVT.

The chain carries TRBV4-1 and TRBJ1-4; no clear D. Germline CDR1 reads MGHRA; CDR2 reads YSYEKL. The CDR3 extends over 14 amino acids. The ends were cut back, 2 bases at V and 8 bases at J, with 12 bases in the middle. The CDR3 spells CASSQPTLNEKLFF. DNA of the CDR3: TGCGCCAGCAGCCAACCCACACTCAACGAAAAACTGTTTTTT.

The V and J genes are TRBV4-1 and TRBJ2-7; D possibly corresponds to TRBD1 (6 bases). CDR3 length: 16 amino acids. Trimming took off 3 bases at V and 3 bases at J, with 18 bases between the two ends. From germline, CDR1 is MGHRA and CDR2 YSYEKL. For the CDR3, the DNA is TGCGCCAGCAGCCAGGATGCACAGGGCGGTTTCTACGAGCAGTACTTC. Its translation is CASSQDAQGGFYEQYF.

This chain uses TRBV28 with TRBJ2-4; TRBD1 matches at 9 bases. CDR1 MDHEN and CDR2 SYDVKM come from the germline V gene. Trimming at V came to 7 bases and at J to 0 bases, leaving 13 bases not matched to a gene. The CDR3 is made up of 18 amino acids. Written as DNA, the CDR3 is TGTGCCAGCACCGTGACAGGGGGGGCTCCTATAGCCAAAAACATTCAGTACTTC. Its protein product is CASTVTGGAPIAKNIQYF.

J is TRBJ2-6 and V is TRBV11-2; unclear D gene. The CDR3 has 17 residues. From germline, CDR1 is SGHAT and CDR2 FQNNGV. Between the trimmed V and J ends, which lost 0 bases and 3 bases, there was a span of 12 bases. CDR3 residues: CASSLDLRTGGANVLTF. CDR3 coding DNA: TGTGCCAGCAGCTTAGATCTAAGGACGGGTGGGGCCAACGTCCTGACTTTC. The full variable domain, with the rest looked up from reference TRBV11-2 and TRBJ2-6, is EAGVAQSPRYKIIEKRQSVAFWCNPISGHATLYWYQQILGQGPKLLIQFQNNGVVDDSQLPKDRFSAERLKGVDSTLKIQPAKLEDSAVYLCASSLDLRTGGANVLTFGAGSRLTVL.

The gene calls are TRBV7-2 and TRBJ1-3; no firm D call. This CDR3 region has 15 residues. Germline CDR1 is SGHTA and CDR2 is FQGNSA. The V and J ends lost 7 bases and 0 bases respectively, with 13 bases between them. The CDR3 DNA reads TGTGCCAGCACCCGCGTGGGGAGCTCTGGAAACACCATATATTTT. Its protein is CASTRVGSSGNTIYF.

This clone was observed a single time. The rearrangement uses TRBV27 and TRBJ2-6; tentatively, D is TRBD1 (8 bases). V lost 4 bases to trimming and J lost 1 base, with 17 bases between them. Per germline, CDR1 MNHEY and CDR2 SMNVEV (reference sequence). The CDR3 runs to 18 residues. The CDR3 nucleotides are TGTGCCAGCAGTTCCCGGACAGGGACTAAATCTGGGGCCAACGTCCTGACTTTC. This gives the protein CASSSRTGTKSGANVLTF.

The V call is TRBV11-2, the J call TRBJ1-2; a weak D match, TRBD1 (5 bases). This CDR3 comprises 15 residues. Germline-derived CDR1 and CDR2 are SGHAT and FQNNGV. The V end lost 7 bases, the J end lost 4 bases, and 19 bases lay between the germline ends. The CDR3 region is CASTNNRGVGYGYTF. The DNA of the CDR3 is TGTGCCAGCACCAATAACCGGGGGGTAGGCTATGGCTACACCTTC.